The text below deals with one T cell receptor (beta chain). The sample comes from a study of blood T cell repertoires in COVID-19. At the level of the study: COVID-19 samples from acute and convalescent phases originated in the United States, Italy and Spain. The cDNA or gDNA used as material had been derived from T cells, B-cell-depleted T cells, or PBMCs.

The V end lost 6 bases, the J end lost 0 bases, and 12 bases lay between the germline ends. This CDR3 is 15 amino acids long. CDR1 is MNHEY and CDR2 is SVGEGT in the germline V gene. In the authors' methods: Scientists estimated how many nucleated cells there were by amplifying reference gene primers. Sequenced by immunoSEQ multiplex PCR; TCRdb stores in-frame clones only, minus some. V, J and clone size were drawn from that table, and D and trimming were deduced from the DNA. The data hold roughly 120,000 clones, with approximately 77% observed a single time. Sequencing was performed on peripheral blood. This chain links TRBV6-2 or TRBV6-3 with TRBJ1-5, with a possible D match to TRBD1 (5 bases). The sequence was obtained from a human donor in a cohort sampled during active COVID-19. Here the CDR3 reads CASSSTEYSNQPQHF. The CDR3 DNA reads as TGTGCCAGCAGCTCGACAGAGTATAGCAATCAGCCCCAGCATTTT.